This TCR beta chain was obtained from a study of blood T cell repertoires in COVID-19. Background on the study: Specimens from acute and convalescent COVID-19 originated in the United States, Italy and Spain.

Original data processing: Nucleated cell counts were estimated from reference gene primer amplification. The repertoire was sequenced with immunoSEQ multiplex PCR; TCRdb's copy has only in-frame clones and lacks some. V and J calls and clone size come straight from that table; D and trimming were deduced from the DNA. The table records about 240,000 clones, roughly nine tenths of them present only once. The CDR3 is 14 residues long. From germline, CDR1 is MGHDK and CDR2 SYGVNS. V lost 7 bases to trimming and J lost 2 bases; unmatched junction nucleotides: 5. V is TRBV25-1 and J is TRBJ2-7, with 10 bases that match TRBD1. This clonotype originated in a man aged 55 to 70 with acute or convalescent COVID-19. Sequencing input: peripheral blood. The CDR3 nucleotides read TGTGCCAGCACCGTCGGACAGGGGGCCTACGAGCAGTACTTC. Amino acids: CASTVGQGAYEQYF.